These 27 T cell receptor beta chains came from one sample sequenced in a study of Ad26.COV2.S vaccination and SARS-CoV-2 variants. Profiling relied on immunoSEQ multiplex PCR, and the TCRdb table lists in-frame clones only, not all of them. In the table there are about half a million clones, around 89% of which are singletons. Regarding treatment: roughly 18 received Ad26.COV2.S at low or high dose, single or two shots; 5 received placebo; per-sample allocation not given. Collection of the samples took place on day 63 after the first injection of vaccine or placebo. The specimen was peripheral blood, collected in a trial of Ad26.COV2.S vaccine versus placebo. These receptor sequences come from a person between 18 and 65 years old who received the Ad26.COV2.S COVID-19 vaccine or a placebo.

The rearrangement uses TRBV25-1 and TRBJ2-5; D unresolved. Trimming removed 5 bases from V and 5 bases from J, with 6 bases in between. The germline CDR1 and CDR2 sequences are MGHDK and SYGVNS. The CDR3 loop spans 11 amino acids. CDR3 sequence: CASSIGETQYF. The CDR3 nucleotides read TGTGCCAGCAGTATAGGCGAGACCCAGTACTTC.

Written as DNA, the CDR3 is TGTGCCAGTAGTATACCGGGGGGAACTAGGCCCCAGCATTTT. This translates into CASSIPGGTRPQHF. V is TRBV19 and J is TRBJ1-5, with D perhaps matching TRBD1 (5 bases). The V end was cut by 2 bases, the J end by 9 bases, with 14 bases between. The CDR3 spans 14 residues. Germline CDR1 LNHDA, CDR2 SQIVND (reference sequence). Complete variable domain (other parts from reference TRBV19 and TRBJ1-5): DGGITQSPKYLFRKEGQNVTLSCEQNLNHDAMYWYRQDPGQGLRLIYYSQIVNDFQKGDIAEGYSVSREKKESFPLTVTSAQKNPTAFYLCASSIPGGTRPQHFGDGTRLSIL.

This clone has only a few counts. The chain is built from TRBV7-9 and TRBJ1-1, with 8 bases aligning to TRBD1. CDR1 and CDR2 from the germline V gene are SEHNR and FQNEAQ (reference sequence). This CDR3 is 18 amino acids long. Losses at the gene ends were 4 bases for V and 1 base for J; bases not matched to a gene: 14. CDR3 residues: CASSSPHGRGLGNTEAFF. CDR3 in DNA: TGTGCCAGCAGCTCCCCCCACGGCAGGGGGCTTGGGAACACTGAAGCTTTCTTT.

V gene TRBV3-1 (or the pseudogene TRBV3-2) combines with J gene TRBJ1-1; D possibly corresponds to TRBD1 (5 bases). Trimming shortened V by 8 bases and J by 4 bases, and 11 bases separated the two germline ends. CDR1 and CDR2 from the germline V gene are LGHDT and YNNKEL (reference sequence). This CDR3 contains 12 residues. CDR3 bases: TGTGCCAGCGGAGGGGAGGGCACTGAAGCTTTCTTT. It is translated as CASGGEGTEAFF.

The DNA for the CDR3 is TGTGCCAGCAGCCCATTGTATAAGGCCCGGAATCCTTCTGGAAACACCATATATTTT. Its translation is CASSPLYKARNPSGNTIYF. J is TRBJ1-3 and V is TRBV11-2, with D unresolved. Germline V lookup: CDR1 SGHAT, CDR2 FQNNGV. The CDR3 is made up of 19 amino acids. Trimming took off 5 bases at V and 1 base at J, with 24 bases between the two ends.

The CDR3 DNA sequence: TGTGCCAGCAGTTACGGTGGGGACTCCTACGAGCAGTACTTC. Amino acid sequence: CASSYGGDSYEQYF. The chain links TRBV6-5 to TRBJ2-7; D not resolved. Germline V lookup: CDR1 MNHEY, CDR2 SVGAGI. Trimming cost V 2 bases and J 0 bases, with 8 bases left between them. The CDR3 consists of 14 residues.

The CDR3 region is CASSFLRYNEQFF. DNA for the CDR3: TGTGCCAGCAGTTTTTTACGGTACAATGAGCAGTTCTTC. The chain couples TRBV28 to TRBJ2-1; unclear D gene. Germline CDR1 reads MDHEN; CDR2 reads SYDVKM. V was trimmed by 3 bases and J by 4 bases, leaving 7 bases between them. This CDR3 is 13 amino acids long.

The chain joins TRBV29-1 to TRBJ1-4, with a weak D call TRBD1 (6 bases). From germline, CDR1 is SQVTM and CDR2 ANQGSEA. This CDR3 contains 12 residues. The CDR3 DNA reads TGCACATACAGGGACCTAAATGAAAAACTGTTTTTT. This encodes CTYRDLNEKLFF.

The V call is TRBV18, the J call TRBJ1-1; D gene ambiguous. Between the trimmed V and J ends, which lost 3 bases and 4 bases, there was a span of 12 bases. Germline V lookup: CDR1 KGHSH, CDR2 LQKENI. CDR3 length: 14 amino acids. The CDR3 region is CASSPRSRGTEAFF. In DNA form, the CDR3 reads TGTGCCAGCTCACCCCGGAGCCGGGGCACTGAAGCTTTCTTT.

The rearrangement uses TRBV20-1 and TRBJ2-1, with 7 nucleotides matching TRBD1. Per the germline V gene, CDR1 is DFQATT and CDR2 is SNEGSKA (reference sequence). The CDR3 totals 14 residues. V lost 3 bases to trimming and J lost 7 bases; unmatched junction nucleotides: 9. The CDR3 region has the DNA TGCAGTGCTAGTATCGGGACAGAAACTAATGAGCAGTTCTTC. It is translated as CSASIGTETNEQFF.

J is TRBJ2-2 and V is TRBV24-1, with TRBD1 as a possible D gene (5 bases). Per the germline V gene, CDR1 is KGHDR and CDR2 is SFDVKD. Trimming shortened V by 4 bases and J by 8 bases, and 10 bases separated the two germline ends. This CDR3 has 13 amino acids. This CDR3 reads CATSDPGLGELFF. CDR3 nucleotide sequence: TGTGCCACCAGTGACCCAGGGCTAGGGGAGCTGTTTTTT.

CDR3: CASSQGVRGFEVTEAFF. The DNA for the CDR3 is TGTGCCAGCAGCCAAGGGGTCAGGGGTTTTGAAGTCACTGAAGCTTTCTTT. V gene TRBV3-1 (or the pseudogene TRBV3-2) combines with J gene TRBJ1-1; possibly TRBD1 for D (6 bases). CDR1 LGHDT and CDR2 YNNKEL come from the germline V gene (reference sequence). V gave up 1 base and J gave up 4 bases, with 19 bases separating them. The CDR3 extends over 17 amino acids.

The rearrangement joins TRBV18 to TRBJ2-1; 10 nucleotides line up with TRBD2. With V trimmed by 3 bases and J by 8 bases, 4 bases remained unmatched. CDR3 length: 14 residues. Germline V lookup: CDR1 KGHSH, CDR2 LQKENI. The CDR3, as DNA: TGTGCCAGCTCACCTCTTAGCGGGGGGCATGAGCAGTTCTTC. Its translation is CASSPLSGGHEQFF.

V usage is TRBV5-5 and J usage is TRBJ2-5; D is possibly TRBD2 (6 bases). CDR1 is SGHKS and CDR2 is YYEKEE in the germline V gene (reference sequence). The length of the CDR3 is 17 residues. The V end was cut by 1 base, the J end by 2 bases, with 18 bases between. The CDR3 is CASSLFGGNPGQETQYF. The CDR3 DNA follows: TGTGCCAGCAGCTTGTTTGGGGGGAATCCCGGGCAAGAGACCCAGTACTTC.

The V gene is TRBV10-3, the J gene TRBJ1-1; the D gene is possibly TRBD1 (6 bases). Germline lookup yields CDR1 ENHRY and CDR2 SYGVKD. V lost 6 bases to trimming and J lost 8 bases, with 16 bases between them. The CDR3 is 13 residues long. The CDR3 region is CAIRVKDSLEAFF. The CDR3 bases are TGTGCCATCAGGGTTAAGGACAGCCTCGAAGCTTTCTTT.

V and J are TRBV2 and TRBJ2-2, with a tentative D call TRBD1 (6 bases). This CDR3 comprises 12 residues. CDR1 and CDR2 from the germline V gene are SNHLY and FYNNEI. Trimming took 5 bases from V and 6 from J, leaving 7 bases between them. The CDR3 spells CASSPGAGELFF. CDR3 nucleotide sequence: TGTGCCAGCAGTCCAGGGGCCGGGGAGCTGTTTTTT.

The J gene is TRBJ2-7, the V gene TRBV5-1; the match to TRBD1 covers 9 bases. This CDR3 is built from 17 residues. Germline V CDR1 and CDR2: SGHRS, YFSETQ. Trimming cost V 0 bases and J 0 bases; bases outside gene matches: 7. The CDR3 nucleotides are TGCGCCAGCAGCTTGGTACAGGGGGCGCATGGCTCCTACGAGCAGTACTTC. It specifies CASSLVQGAHGSYEQYF.

The V gene is TRBV20-1, the J gene TRBJ2-4; D not certain. CDR1 and CDR2 (germline): DFQATT, SNEGSKA (reference sequence). Trimming pared 3 bases from V and 0 bases from J, leaving 12 bases between. The CDR3 has 15 amino acids. The DNA of the CDR3 is TGCAGTGCTAGTACCCCGTTAGCAGCCAAAAACATTCAGTACTTC. Translation: CSASTPLAAKNIQYF.

The chain carries TRBV11-2 and TRBJ2-5, with 8 bases fitting TRBD2. CDR1 SGHAT and CDR2 FQNNGV come from the germline V gene. The CDR3 runs to 14 residues. After removal of 5 bases from V and 5 bases from J, the junction contained 7 bases not matched to a gene. CDR3 in amino acids: CASSVGTRWETQYF. In DNA form, the CDR3 reads TGTGCCAGCAGCGTCGGGACTAGATGGGAGACCCAGTACTTC.

This chain joins TRBV9 and TRBJ2-1; D unresolved. The CDR3 has 14 amino acids. Germline V gene sequence: CDR1 SGDLS, CDR2 YYNGEE. V lost 0 bases to trimming and J lost 9 bases, with 13 bases between them. CDR3 residues: CASSVVPTSLEQFF. CDR3 nucleotide sequence: TGTGCCAGCAGCGTAGTTCCGACTTCTCTTGAGCAGTTCTTC.

This chain connects TRBV25-1 to TRBJ2-5, with D maybe TRBD2 (5 bases). The CDR3 has 12 residues. The germline gives CDR1 MGHDK, CDR2 SYGVNS. V lost 5 bases and J lost 5, with 9 bases in between. This chain's CDR3 is CASSRGWETQYF. The CDR3 nucleotides read TGTGCCAGCAGTCGGGGTTGGGAGACCCAGTACTTC.

J is TRBJ1-5 and V is TRBV2; TRBD1 aligns across 7 bases. After removal of 5 bases from V and 5 bases from J, the junction contained 9 bases not matched to a gene. The CDR3 is made up of 15 amino acids. The germline gives CDR1 SNHLY, CDR2 FYNNEI. The CDR3 spells CASSKIQGPYQPQHF. As DNA, the CDR3 is TGTGCCAGCAGTAAAATACAGGGGCCTTATCAGCCCCAGCATTTT. The complete variable domain, with remaining parts taken from reference TRBV2 and TRBJ1-5, reads EPEVTQTPSHQVTQMGQEVILRCVPISNHLYFYWYRQILGQKVEFLVSFYNNEISEKSEIFDDQFSVERPDGSNFTLKIRSTKLEDSAMYFCASSKIQGPYQPQHFGDGTRLSIL.

This chain connects TRBV6-5 to TRBJ2-5; TRBD1 is a possible D gene (6 bases). The CDR3 is 15 residues long. V was shortened by 0 bases and J by 5 bases, with 13 bases between the two germline ends. Germline CDR1 is MNHEY and CDR2 is SVGAGI. The CDR3 region is CASSYSTGIGETQYF. CDR3 coding DNA: TGTGCCAGCAGTTACTCCACAGGGATTGGGGAGACCCAGTACTTC.

This chain links TRBV28 with TRBJ2-7, with a possible D match to TRBD1 (6 bases). V was pared by 5 bases and J by 9 bases, with 14 bases between. The germline V gene has CDR1 MDHEN and CDR2 SYDVKM. The CDR3 runs to 12 residues. CDR3 loop: CASSGGREGQYF. The DNA of the CDR3 is TGTGCCAGCAGTGGGGGCAGGGAAGGGCAGTACTTC.

The chain uses TRBV5-1 and TRBJ2-1; 9 nucleotides line up with TRBD2. Unmatched junction bases numbered 5, after V lost 0 bases and J lost 4 bases. Germline V gene data show CDR1 as SGHRS and CDR2 as YFSETQ. CDR3 length equals 16 residues. CDR3 loop: CASSLGATSGYNEQFF. CDR3 bases: TGCGCCAGCAGCTTGGGGGCGACTAGCGGATACAATGAGCAGTTCTTC.

This clone was seen a single time. This sequence joins TRBV30 and TRBJ2-1; a weak D match, TRBD1 (6 bases). Trimming pared 3 bases from V and 3 bases from J, leaving 9 bases between. Germline V gene lookup returns CDR1 GTSNPN and CDR2 SVGIG (reference sequence). This CDR3 region has 13 residues. The CDR3 sequence is CAWRQGHYNEQFF. The CDR3 DNA reads TGTGCCTGGAGGCAGGGGCACTACAATGAGCAGTTCTTC.

This chain connects TRBV15 to TRBJ2-5; the match to TRBD2 covers 7 bases. V was clipped by 1 base and J by 4 bases; unmatched bases: 18. The CDR3 runs 19 residues. The germline gives CDR1 LNHNV, CDR2 YYDKDF (reference sequence). The CDR3 bases are TGTGCCACCAGCAGAGGGGAAACTAGCGTTCAATCTCCAGCAGAGACCCAGTACTTC. This gives the protein CATSRGETSVQSPAETQYF.